The next 8 T cell receptor beta chains were all read from a single sample in a study of blood T cells in healthy people across ages. A sample-barcoded 5' primer and a J-beta primer mix were used in a second PCR of roughly 6 to 11 cycles. Using its own MiXCR run on the 5' RACE reads, TCRdb lists one record per CDR3 protein. The sample lists 600,000 to 900,000 distinct CDR3 sequences, roughly 24% occurring once. A further study also used this sample, focusing on T cells of mothers and their children.

Material for sequencing was blood. Receptors originate from a boy under 18 in good health.

On this clonotype: At one end the junction does not follow the germline gene, possibly because of a read error. The V and J genes are TRBV28 and TRBJ2-5; weak D call: TRBD2 (5 bases). Germline values: CDR1 MDHEN, CDR2 SYDVKM. The CDR3 has 14 amino acids. The CDR3 DNA follows: TGCGCCAGCAGTGATTCTGGGCGAAACGGGGAGCAGTACTTC. Its protein product is CASSDSGRNGEQYF.

The DNA of the CDR3 is TGTGCCAGCAGCTCCGGGACAGGGGGCAAAACAGATACGCAGTATTTT. This gives the protein CASSSGTGGKTDTQYF. The chain joins TRBV7-3 to TRBJ2-3; TRBD1 matches 12 bases. V lost 4 bases, J lost 3 bases, and 5 bases stayed unmatched. Germline lookup yields CDR1 SGHTA and CDR2 FQGTGA. The CDR3 spans 16 residues. The full variable domain, with the rest looked up from reference TRBV7-3 and TRBJ2-3, is GAGVSQTPSNKVTEKGKYVELRCDPISGHTALYWYRQSLGQGPEFLIYFQGTGAADDSGLPNDRFFAVRPEGSVSTLKIQRTERGDSAVYLCASSSGTGGKTDTQYFGPGTRLTVL.

This clonotype has just a few counts. CDR3 nucleotide sequence: TGTGCCAGCACCCGTCTGGGGTCGAACACTGAAGCTTTCTTT. As protein: CASTRLGSNTEAFF. The chain uses TRBV2 and TRBJ1-1; D unresolved. The CDR3 totals 14 residues. V was trimmed by 7 bases and J by 1 base, leaving 13 bases between them. Germline V gives CDR1 SNHLY, CDR2 FYNNEI.

This clonotype came up a few times. Sequence at one end of the junction differs from germline and may be a read error. The chain employs TRBV5-1 and TRBJ2-5; TRBD2 is a possible D gene (5 bases). CDR3 size: 17 residues. Germline lookup yields CDR1 SGHRS and CDR2 YFSETQ. In DNA form, the CDR3 reads TGCGCCAGCAGCTTGGGAGGCGGGCCTCCGAACCAAGAGACCCGGTACTTC. Amino acid sequence: CASSLGGGPPNQETRYF.

The chain employs TRBV6-2 or TRBV6-3 and TRBJ2-1; TRBD1 aligns across 7 bases. Germline CDR1 is MNHEY and CDR2 is SVGEGT. V dropped 5 bases and J dropped 0; count of bases not matched to a gene: 4. The CDR3 is 15 amino acids. The CDR3 loop reads CASSLGQISYNEQFF. CDR3 bases: TGTGCCAGCAGTCTGGGACAGATCTCCTACAATGAGCAGTTCTTC.

J is TRBJ2-5 and V is TRBV12-3 or TRBV12-4; weak D call: TRBD2 (6 bases). Between the trimmed V and J ends, which lost 3 bases and 4 bases, there was a span of 12 bases. The CDR3 contains 14 residues. CDR3 nucleotides: TGTGCCAGCAGTTTGAGGAGGGTGGGAGAGACCCAGTACTTC. Translating it yields CASSLRRVGETQYF.

The chain recombines TRBV10-3 with TRBJ2-5, with D possibly matching TRBD1 (6 bases). Germline CDR1 ENHRY, CDR2 SYGVKD. V lost 10 bases to trimming and J lost 5 bases, with 20 bases between them. This CDR3 is built from 14 residues. The CDR3 sequence is CASNRETARETQYF. CDR3 DNA: TGTGCCAGCAACAGGGAGACTGCCAGGGAGACCCAGTACTTC.

This rearrangement joins TRBV30 to TRBJ1-6; D is unresolved. Germline values: CDR1 GTSNPN, CDR2 SVGIG (reference sequence). Trimming removed 1 base at V and 10 bases at J, with 8 bases between. The CDR3 extends over 12 amino acids. The CDR3 spells CAWSEDLSPLHF. The CDR3 DNA reads TGTGCCTGGAGTGAAGATTTATCACCCCTCCACTTT.